This passage covers 6 T cell receptor beta chains from one sample sequenced in a study of blood T cell repertoires in COVID-19. Measured with immunoSEQ multiplex PCR; TCRdb has only the in-frame clones, and not every one. This table has 250,000 to 300,000 clones, more than 75% appearing once. What was sequenced was PBMCs or T cells enriched from blood (not recorded which). These receptor sequences come from a young man who had recovered from COVID-19.

This chain joins TRBV2 and TRBJ2-5; 13 bases map to TRBD2. Germline V gives CDR1 SNHLY, CDR2 FYNNEI. The CDR3 runs 16 residues. Trimming at V came to 5 bases and at J to 2 bases, leaving 5 bases not matched to a gene. CDR3 residues: CASSPGLAGAQETQYF. DNA for the CDR3: TGTGCCAGCAGTCCCGGACTAGCGGGAGCGCAAGAGACCCAGTACTTC.

The V gene is TRBV18, the J gene TRBJ2-3, with 8 positions matching TRBD2. V shed 6 bases and J 6 bases; nucleotides not matched to a gene: 11. The CDR3 extends over 15 amino acids. Germline CDR1 and CDR2: KGHSH and LQKENI. CDR3 bases: TGTGCCAGCTCCCCTAAAGGTAGCGGGGCGGATACGCAGTATTTT. Translated: CASSPKGSGADTQYF.

The chain combines TRBV18 with TRBJ1-1; the match to TRBD1 covers 7 bases. Trimming took 5 bases from V and 5 from J; bases not matched to a gene: 2. The CDR3 has 12 residues. Per germline, CDR1 KGHSH and CDR2 LQKENI. The CDR3 DNA follows: TGTGCCAGCTCAAGGGGACAGACTGAAGCTTTCTTT. As protein: CASSRGQTEAFF.

The genes are TRBV7-8 and TRBJ2-1; D gene ambiguous. Trimming removed 4 bases at V and 2 bases at J, with 12 bases between. The germline V gene has CDR1 SGHVS and CDR2 FQNEAQ. The CDR3 is 15 amino acids. The CDR3 protein is CASSYSQLPYNEQFF. The CDR3 bases are TGTGCCAGCAGCTATAGCCAGCTTCCCTACAATGAGCAGTTCTTC.

The chain uses TRBV5-1 and TRBJ1-1, with D possibly TRBD1 on 6 matching bases. The CDR3 is made up of 15 amino acids. Looked up from germline, CDR1 is SGHRS and CDR2 is YFSETQ. V was trimmed by 4 bases and J by 0 bases, leaving 13 bases between them. CDR3 sequence: CASSPRTEMNTEAFF. DNA of the CDR3: TGCGCCAGCAGCCCGCGGACAGAAATGAACACTGAAGCTTTCTTT.

CDR3 residues: CASNPGHSTYEQYF. DNA of the CDR3: TGTGCCAGCAACCCAGGACACAGCACCTACGAGCAGTACTTC. The V call is TRBV9, the J call TRBJ2-7; weak D call: TRBD1 (5 bases). The ends were cut back, 6 bases at V and 2 bases at J, with 15 bases in the middle. CDR1 SGDLS and CDR2 YYNGEE come from the germline V gene. The CDR3 contains 14 residues.